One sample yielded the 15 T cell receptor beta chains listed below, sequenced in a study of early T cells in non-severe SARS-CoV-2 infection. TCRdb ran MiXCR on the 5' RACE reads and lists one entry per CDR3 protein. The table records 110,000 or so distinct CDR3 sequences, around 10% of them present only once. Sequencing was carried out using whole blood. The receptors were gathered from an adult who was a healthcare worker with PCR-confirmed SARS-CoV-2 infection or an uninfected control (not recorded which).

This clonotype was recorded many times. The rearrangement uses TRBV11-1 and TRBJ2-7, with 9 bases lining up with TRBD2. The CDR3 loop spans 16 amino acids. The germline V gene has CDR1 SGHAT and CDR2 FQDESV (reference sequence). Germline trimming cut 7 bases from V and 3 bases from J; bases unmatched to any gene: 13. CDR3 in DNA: TGTGCCAGCAACCAGGGTAGCGGGAGCGTTTTCTACGAGCAGTACTTC. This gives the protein CASNQGSGSVFYEQYF.

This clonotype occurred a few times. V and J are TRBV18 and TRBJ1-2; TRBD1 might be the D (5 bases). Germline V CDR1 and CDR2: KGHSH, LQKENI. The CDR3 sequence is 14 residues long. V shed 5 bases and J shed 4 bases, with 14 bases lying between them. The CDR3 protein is CASSELTAAYGYTF. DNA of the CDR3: TGTGCCAGCTCAGAGCTGACAGCAGCCTATGGCTACACCTTC. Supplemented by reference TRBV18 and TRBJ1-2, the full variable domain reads NAGVMQNPRHLVRRRGQEARLRCSPMKGHSHVYWYRQLPEEGLKFMVYLQKENIIDESGMPKERFSAEFPKEGPSILRIQQVVRGDSAAYFCASSELTAAYGYTFGSGTRLTVV.

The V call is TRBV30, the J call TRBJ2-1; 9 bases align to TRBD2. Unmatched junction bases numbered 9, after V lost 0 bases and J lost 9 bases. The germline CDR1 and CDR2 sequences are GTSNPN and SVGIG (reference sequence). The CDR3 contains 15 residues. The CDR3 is CAWSVGLAKNVEQFF. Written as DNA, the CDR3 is TGTGCCTGGAGTGTAGGACTAGCGAAGAACGTTGAGCAGTTCTTC. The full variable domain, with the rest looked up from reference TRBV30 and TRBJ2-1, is SQTIHQWPATLVQPVGSPLSLECTVEGTSNPNLYWYRQAAGRGLQLLFYSVGIGQISSEVPQNLSASRPQDRQFILSSKKLLLSDSGFYLCAWSVGLAKNVEQFFGPGTRLTVL.

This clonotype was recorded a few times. CDR3 nucleotides: TGCAGCGCTAGACAGGGGAGGACAGATACGCAGTATTTT. This translates into CSARQGRTDTQYF. This chain joins TRBV29-1 and TRBJ2-3; TRBD1 matches 8 bases. V was pared by 7 bases and J by 3 bases, with 6 bases of the junction left unmatched. The CDR3 totals 13 residues. The germline V gene has CDR1 SQVTM and CDR2 ANQGSEA.

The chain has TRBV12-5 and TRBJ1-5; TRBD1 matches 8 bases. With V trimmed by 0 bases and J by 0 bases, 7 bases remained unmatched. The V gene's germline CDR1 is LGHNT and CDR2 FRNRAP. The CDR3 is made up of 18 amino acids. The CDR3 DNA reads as TGTGCTAGTGGTTTGGTACCTCCGACAGGGGCTAGCAATCAGCCCCAGCATTTT. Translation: CASGLVPPTGASNQPQHF. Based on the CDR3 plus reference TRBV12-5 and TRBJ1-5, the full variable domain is DARVTQTPRHKVTEMGQEVTMRCQPILGHNTVFWYRQTMMQGLELLAYFRNRAPLDDSGMPKDRFSAEMPDATLATLKIQPSEPRDSAVYFCASGLVPPTGASNQPQHFGDGTRLSIL.

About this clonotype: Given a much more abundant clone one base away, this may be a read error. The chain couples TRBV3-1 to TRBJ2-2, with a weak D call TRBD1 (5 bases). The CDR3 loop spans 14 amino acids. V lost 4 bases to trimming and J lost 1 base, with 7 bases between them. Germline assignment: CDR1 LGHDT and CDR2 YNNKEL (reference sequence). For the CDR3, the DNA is TGTGCCAGCAGCCCGACAGTGAACACCGGGGAGCTGTTTTTT. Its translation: CASSPTVNTGELFF. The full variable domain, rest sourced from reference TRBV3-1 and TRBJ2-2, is DTAVSQTPKYLVTQMGNDKSIKCEQNLGHDTMYWYKQDSKKFLKIMFSYNNKELIINETVPNRFSPKSPDKAHLNLHINSLELGDSAVYFCASSPTVNTGELFFGEGSRLTVL.

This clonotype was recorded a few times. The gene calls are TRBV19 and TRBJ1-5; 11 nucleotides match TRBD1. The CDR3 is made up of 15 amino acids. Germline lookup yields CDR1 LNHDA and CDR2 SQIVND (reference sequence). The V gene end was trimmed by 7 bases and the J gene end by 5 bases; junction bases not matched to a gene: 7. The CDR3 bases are TGTGCCAGTACTCTCCGGGACAGGGGGTATCAGCCCCAGCATTTT. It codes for CASTLRDRGYQPQHF.

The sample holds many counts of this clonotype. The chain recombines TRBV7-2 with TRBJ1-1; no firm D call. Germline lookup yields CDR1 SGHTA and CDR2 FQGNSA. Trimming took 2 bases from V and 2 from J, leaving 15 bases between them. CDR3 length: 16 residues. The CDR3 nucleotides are TGTGCCAGCAGCTTACGTCCCGCCGGGGTAAACACTGAAGCTTTCTTT. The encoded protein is CASSLRPAGVNTEAFF. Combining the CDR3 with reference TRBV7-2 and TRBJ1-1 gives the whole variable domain GAGVSQSPSNKVTEKGKDVELRCDPISGHTALYWYRQSLGQGLEFLIYFQGNSAPDKSGLPSDRFSAERTGGSVSTLTIQRTQQEDSAVYLCASSLRPAGVNTEAFFGQGTRLTVV.

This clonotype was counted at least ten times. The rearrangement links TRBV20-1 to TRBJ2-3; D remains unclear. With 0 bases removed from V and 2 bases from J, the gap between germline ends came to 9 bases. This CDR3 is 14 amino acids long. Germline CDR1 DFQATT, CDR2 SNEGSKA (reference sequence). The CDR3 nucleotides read TGCAGTGCTAGAGATTCCCATACCACAGATACGCAGTATTTT. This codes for CSARDSHTTDTQYF.

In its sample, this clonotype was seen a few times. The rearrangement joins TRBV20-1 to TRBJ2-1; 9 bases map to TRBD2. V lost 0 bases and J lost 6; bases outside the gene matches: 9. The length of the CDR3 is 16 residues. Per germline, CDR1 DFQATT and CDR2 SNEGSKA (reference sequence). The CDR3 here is CSARDPRGSGSNEQFF. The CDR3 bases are TGCAGTGCTAGAGACCCGCGTGGTAGCGGGAGCAATGAGCAGTTCTTC.

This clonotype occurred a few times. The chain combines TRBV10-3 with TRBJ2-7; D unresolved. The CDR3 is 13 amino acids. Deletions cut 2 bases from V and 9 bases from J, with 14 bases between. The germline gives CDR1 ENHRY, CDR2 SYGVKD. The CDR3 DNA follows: TGTGCCATCAGTGAGCCTGGTAGCCTCGGGCAGTACTTC. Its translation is CAISEPGSLGQYF.

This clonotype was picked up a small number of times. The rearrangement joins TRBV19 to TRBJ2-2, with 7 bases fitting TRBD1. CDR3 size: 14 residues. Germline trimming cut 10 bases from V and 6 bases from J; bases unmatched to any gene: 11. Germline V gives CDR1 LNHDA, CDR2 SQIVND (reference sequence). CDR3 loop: CATDEGQPAGELFF. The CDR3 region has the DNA TGTGCCACCGATGAGGGACAGCCCGCCGGGGAGCTGTTTTTT.

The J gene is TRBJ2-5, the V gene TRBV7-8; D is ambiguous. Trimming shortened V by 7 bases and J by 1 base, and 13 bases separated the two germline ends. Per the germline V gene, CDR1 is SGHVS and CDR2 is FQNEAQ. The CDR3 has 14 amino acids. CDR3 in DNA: TGTGCCAGCACCCGTCTCGGCGGCCAAGAGACCCAGTACTTC. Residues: CASTRLGGQETQYF.

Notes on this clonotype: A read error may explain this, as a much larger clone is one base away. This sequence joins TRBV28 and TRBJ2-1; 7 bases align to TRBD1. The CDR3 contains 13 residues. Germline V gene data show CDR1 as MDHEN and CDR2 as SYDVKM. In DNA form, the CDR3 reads TGTGTCAGCATAGCAGGGGGAGTCAATGAGCAGTTCTTC. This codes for CVSIAGGVNEQFF.

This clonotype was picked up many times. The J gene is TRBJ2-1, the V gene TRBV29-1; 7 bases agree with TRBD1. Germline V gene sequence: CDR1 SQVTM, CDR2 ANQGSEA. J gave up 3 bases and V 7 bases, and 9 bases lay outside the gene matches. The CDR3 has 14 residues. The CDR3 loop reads CSALTGVLYNEQFF. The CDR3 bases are TGCAGCGCCTTAACAGGGGTCCTCTACAATGAGCAGTTCTTC.